This section outlines one T cell receptor (beta chain) sequence together with its context. What it binds is not known. This record belongs to a study of beta chain features in type 1 diabetes. Study conclusions and caveats: Researchers report that Type 1 diabetes patients had moderately but significantly shorter TCRB CDR3s across all four CD4+ subsets.

Every sorted population was more than 95% pure. Since all of the isolated RNA was reverse transcribed, expressed TCRB transcripts were what got sequenced. Libraries were prepared by immunoSEQ multiplex PCR; TCRdb keeps only in-frame clonotypes and omits some of them. The sample records some 150,000 clones, more than 9.5% being singletons. The sequencing input was central memory CD4+ T cells from blood. The TCR sequence derives from a man younger than 35 in good health.

The DNA for the CDR3 is TGCGCCAGCAGCCCGGATCCCAGGGTTTCTTATGGCTACACCTTC. Translation: CASSPDPRVSYGYTF. The V gene is TRBV5-1, the J gene TRBJ1-2, with D possibly matching TRBD1 (5 bases). The V end was cut by 4 bases, the J end by 5 bases, with 18 bases between. The germline gives CDR1 SGHRS, CDR2 YFSETQ. The CDR3 covers 15 residues.